This T cell receptor (beta chain) was found in a study of identical twins. Study results and caveats: Out-of-frame alpha sequences shared by twins showed excess low generation probability. Twin pairs had excess sharing that was weaker in beta out-of-frame sequences.

Germline CDR1 is KGHSH and CDR2 is LQKENI. The CDR3 has 14 residues. V was trimmed by 4 bases and J by 4 bases, leaving 14 bases between them. From the 5' RACE reads, TCRdb called clonotypes with MiXCR, one entry per CDR3 protein. The repertoire holds 520,000 or so distinct CDR3 sequences, 22% seen once, with about 0.91% in the top ten. Turning to this clonotype: Its antigen remains unknown.

The same sample was also studied in work on T cells expressing NK-cell markers. That source notes: Eight donors were sequenced, seven testing HCMV-seropositive and one testing seronegative. The CD3+CD56-NKG2C+ fraction of a handful of donors was also led by these clonotypes.

The rearrangement joins TRBV18 to TRBJ2-7, with D perhaps given as TRBD1 or TRBD2 (5 bases each). Sequencing used CD4+ T cells sorted from blood. The TCR was taken from a woman between 18 and 29 years old in good health. CDR3 sequence: CASSLEGSAYEQYF. The CDR3 region has the DNA TGTGCCAGCTCACTTGAGGGGTCCGCTTACGAGCAGTACTTC.